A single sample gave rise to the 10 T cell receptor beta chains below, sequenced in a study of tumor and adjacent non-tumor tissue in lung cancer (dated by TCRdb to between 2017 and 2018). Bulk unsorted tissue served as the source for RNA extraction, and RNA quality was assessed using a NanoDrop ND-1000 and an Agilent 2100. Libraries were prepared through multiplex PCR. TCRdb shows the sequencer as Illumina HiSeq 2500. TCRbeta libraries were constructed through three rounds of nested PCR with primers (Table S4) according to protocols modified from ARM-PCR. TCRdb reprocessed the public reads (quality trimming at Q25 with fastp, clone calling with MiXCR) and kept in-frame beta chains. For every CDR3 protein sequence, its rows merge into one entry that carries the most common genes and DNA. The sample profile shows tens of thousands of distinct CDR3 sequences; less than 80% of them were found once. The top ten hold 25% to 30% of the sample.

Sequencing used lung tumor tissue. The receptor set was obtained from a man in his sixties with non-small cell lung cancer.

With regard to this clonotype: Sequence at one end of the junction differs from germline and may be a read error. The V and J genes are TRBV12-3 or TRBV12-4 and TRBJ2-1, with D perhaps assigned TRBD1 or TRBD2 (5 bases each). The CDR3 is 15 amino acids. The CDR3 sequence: CASSFSQWDHNEQFF. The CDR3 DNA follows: TGTGCTAGCAGTTTCTCTCAGTGGGACCACAATGAGCAGTTCTTC.

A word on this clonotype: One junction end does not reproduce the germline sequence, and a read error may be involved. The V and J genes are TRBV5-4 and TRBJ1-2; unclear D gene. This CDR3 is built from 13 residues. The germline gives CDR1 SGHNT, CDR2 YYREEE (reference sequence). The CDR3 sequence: CTSSSEGVWGYTF. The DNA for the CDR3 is TGTACCAGCAGCTCGGAGGGCGTTTGGGGCTACACCTTC.

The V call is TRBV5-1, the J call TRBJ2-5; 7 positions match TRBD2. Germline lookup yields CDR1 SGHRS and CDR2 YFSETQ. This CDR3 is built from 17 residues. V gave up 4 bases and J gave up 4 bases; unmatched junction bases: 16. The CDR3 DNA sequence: TGCGCCAGCAGCCGAGTCCGGGGGGACGACGTGAGAGAGACCCAGTACTTC. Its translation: CASSRVRGDDVRETQYF.

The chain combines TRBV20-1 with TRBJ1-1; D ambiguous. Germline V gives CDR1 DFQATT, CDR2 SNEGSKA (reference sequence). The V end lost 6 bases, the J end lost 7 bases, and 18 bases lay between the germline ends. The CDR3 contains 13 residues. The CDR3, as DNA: TGCAGTGCGTCCCCTACAGTTCCAAATGAAGCTTTCTTT. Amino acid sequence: CSASPTVPNEAFF.

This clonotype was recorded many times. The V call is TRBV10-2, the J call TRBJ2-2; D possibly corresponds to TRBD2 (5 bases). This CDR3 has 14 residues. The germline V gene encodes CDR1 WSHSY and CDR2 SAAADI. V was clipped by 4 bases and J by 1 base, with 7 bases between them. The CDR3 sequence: CASSGGQNTGELFF. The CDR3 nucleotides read TGCGCCAGCAGTGGAGGGCAGAACACCGGGGAGCTGTTTTTT.

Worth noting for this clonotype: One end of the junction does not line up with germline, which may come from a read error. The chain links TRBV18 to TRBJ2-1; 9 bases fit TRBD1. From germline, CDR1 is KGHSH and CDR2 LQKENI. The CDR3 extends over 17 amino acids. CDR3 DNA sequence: TGTCCCAGCTCACGGACCTTCCGGGACAGGGCCTACAATGAGCAGTTATTC. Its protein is CPSSRTFRDRAYNEQLF.

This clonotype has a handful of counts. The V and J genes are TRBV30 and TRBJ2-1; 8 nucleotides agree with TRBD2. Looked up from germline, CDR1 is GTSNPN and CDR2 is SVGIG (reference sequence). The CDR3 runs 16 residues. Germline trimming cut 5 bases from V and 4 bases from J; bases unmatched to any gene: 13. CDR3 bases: TGTGCCTGGGAGGGTCTACGGGAGGGCCTTTACAATGAGCAGTTCTTC. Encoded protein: CAWEGLREGLYNEQFF.

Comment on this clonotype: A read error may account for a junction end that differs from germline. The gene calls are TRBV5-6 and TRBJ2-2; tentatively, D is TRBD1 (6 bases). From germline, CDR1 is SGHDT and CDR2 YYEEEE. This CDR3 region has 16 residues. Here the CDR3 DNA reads TGTGCAAGCAGCTTAGGACAGCCGACTTTCACCGAGGAGCTGTTTTTT. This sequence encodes CASSLGQPTFTEELFF.

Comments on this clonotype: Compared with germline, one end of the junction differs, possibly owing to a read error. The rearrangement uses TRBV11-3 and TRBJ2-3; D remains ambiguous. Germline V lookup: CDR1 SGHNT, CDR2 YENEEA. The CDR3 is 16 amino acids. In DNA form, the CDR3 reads TGTGCCAGCAGCTCCGGGCTAATAGATAGCACAAATACGCAGTATTTT. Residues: CASSSGLIDSTNTQYF.

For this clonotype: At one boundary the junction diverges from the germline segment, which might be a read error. CDR3 sequence reads: CSVEGAGTLSCYSNQPQHF. CDR3 nucleotide sequence: TGCAGTGTTGAGGGCGCCGGGACACTGAGCTGTTATAGCAATCAGCCACAGCATTTT. V is TRBV20-1 and J is TRBJ1-5, with D maybe TRBD1 (6 bases). This CDR3 contains 19 residues. The germline gives CDR1 DFQATT, CDR2 SNEGSKA (reference sequence).